This T cell receptor beta chain emerged from a study of cytotoxic CD8 clonotypes in ibrutinib-treated CLL. The wider study: Outcomes included around 25 partial and 2 complete responses; after median around 5.5 years, approximately 14 stayed remitted and roughly 12 progressed. Study-wide results and caveats: The study found baseline clonality above age-matched healthy donors, tracking circulating CD8+ T-cell counts. Clonality went up at ibrutinib response and then declined back toward baseline at progression. Timing of sampling differed between sustained-remission and progressing patients.

This CDR3 contains 13 residues. V gave up 10 bases and J gave up 6 bases, with 18 bases separating them. Germline CDR1 MNHNS, CDR2 SASEGT. On this clone: What it binds is unknown.

Here immunoSEQ multiplex PCR was the method, and the copy in TCRdb shows in-frame clones only, minus some. This table has 250,000 or so clones, under 80% appearing once. This clonotype was obtained from a human donor with chronic lymphocytic leukemia. V gene TRBV6-1 combines with J gene TRBJ1-2, with D perhaps TRBD1 (5 bases). The sequences come from PBMCs, collected after 24 months of ibrutinib treatment. The CDR3 here is CAISRGELDGYTF. The CDR3 DNA is TGTGCCATTTCGAGGGGAGAGCTGGATGGCTACACCTTC.